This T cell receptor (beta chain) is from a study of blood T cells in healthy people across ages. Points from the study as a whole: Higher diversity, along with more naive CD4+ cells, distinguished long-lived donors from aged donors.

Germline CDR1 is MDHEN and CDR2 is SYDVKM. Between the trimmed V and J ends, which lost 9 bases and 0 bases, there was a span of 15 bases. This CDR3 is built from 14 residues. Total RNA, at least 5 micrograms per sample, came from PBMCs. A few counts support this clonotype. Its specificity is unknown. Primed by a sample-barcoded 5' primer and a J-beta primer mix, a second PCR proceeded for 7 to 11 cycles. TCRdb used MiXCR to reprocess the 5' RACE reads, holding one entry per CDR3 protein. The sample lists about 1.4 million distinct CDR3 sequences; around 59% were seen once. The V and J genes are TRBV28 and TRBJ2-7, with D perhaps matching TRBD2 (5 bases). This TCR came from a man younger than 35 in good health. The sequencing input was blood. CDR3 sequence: CASSDKQPSYEQYF. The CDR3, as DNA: TGTGCCAGTAGCGACAAGCAGCCCTCCTACGAGCAGTACTTC.